What follows are 9 T cell receptor beta chains derived from one specimen sequenced in a study of PD-1 blockade in classical Hodgkin lymphoma. The assay was immunoSEQ multiplex PCR, and TCRdb's table has in-frame clones only and misses some. In the table there are approximately 73,000 clones, just over 90% of which are singletons. All patients experienced relapse after autologous stem cell transplantation, and brentuximab vedotin exposure was variable. Sequenced material: peripheral blood mononuclear cells (PBMCs), taken at baseline. Every receptor here comes from a human donor with classical Hodgkin lymphoma.

In DNA form, the CDR3 reads TGTGCCAGTAGCCTCGCCCTAGCGGGAGGGGGTGAGCAGTACTTC. Translating gives CASSLALAGGGEQYF. The chain has TRBV19 and TRBJ2-7, with 12 bases lining up with TRBD2. Germline V gene sequence: CDR1 LNHDA, CDR2 SQIVND (reference sequence). The CDR3 runs to 15 residues. V trimming: 6 bases; J trimming: 7 bases; junction bases outside the gene matches: 10.

This chain uses TRBV15 with TRBJ2-7; D is perhaps TRBD1 or TRBD2 (5 bases each). Trimming left V 0 bases short and J 2 bases short, with 17 bases between. Germline CDR1 and CDR2: LNHNV and YYDKDF (reference sequence). This CDR3 is 17 amino acids long. CDR3 region: CATSRDGWGTLTYEQYF. The CDR3 DNA follows: TGTGCCACCAGCAGAGATGGTTGGGGGACCCTAACCTACGAGCAGTACTTC.

The rearrangement links TRBV25-1 to TRBJ2-5; the match to TRBD1 covers 7 bases. The germline CDR1 and CDR2 sequences are MGHDK and SYGVNS. This CDR3 is 16 amino acids long. Germline trimming cut 0 bases from V and 3 bases from J; bases unmatched to any gene: 7. The CDR3 nucleotides read TGTGCCAGCAGTGAATATCCCGCAGGGGGTGAAGAGACCCAGTACTTC. This sequence encodes CASSEYPAGGEETQYF.

This clone was seen once. J is TRBJ2-7 and V is TRBV7-9, with TRBD2 as a possible D gene (6 bases). Trimming shortened V by 5 bases and J by 4 bases, and 18 bases separated the two germline ends. CDR3 size: 15 residues. Germline V lookup: CDR1 SEHNR, CDR2 FQNEAQ (reference sequence). CDR3 in DNA: TGTGCCAGCAGCCAGCCGGGAGACGGGGAGTACGAGCAGTACTTC. This encodes CASSQPGDGEYEQYF.

The V and J genes are TRBV9 and TRBJ2-2, with D possibly TRBD2 on 6 matching bases. Germline CDR1 SGDLS, CDR2 YYNGEE. Trimming took off 3 bases at V and 3 bases at J, with 15 bases between the two ends. CDR3 length equals 16 residues. The CDR3 region is CASSGVGAGDTGELFF. The DNA of the CDR3 is TGTGCCAGCAGCGGTGTGGGAGCGGGTGACACCGGGGAGCTGTTTTTT.

The chain has TRBV13 and TRBJ1-6, with D tentatively TRBD1 (5 bases). Germline assignment: CDR1 PRHDT and CDR2 FYEKMQ (reference sequence). The V gene lost 0 bases and the J gene lost 8 bases, with 8 bases spanning the gap. The CDR3 contains 14 residues. The CDR3 is CASSLGGVHSPLHF. The CDR3 DNA follows: TGTGCCAGCAGCTTAGGGGGGGTCCATTCACCCCTCCACTTT.

This clone was recorded once. V and J are TRBV15 and TRBJ2-6; D is possibly TRBD1 or TRBD2 (5 bases each). CDR1 is LNHNV and CDR2 is YYDKDF in the germline V gene (reference sequence). Trimming cost V 7 bases and J 2 bases, with 15 bases left between them. The CDR3 extends over 16 amino acids. CDR3 coding DNA: TGTGCCACCAAATATGCCGGGGCCGCTGGGGCCAACGTCCTGACTTTC. It codes for CATKYAGAAGANVLTF.

The chain couples TRBV6-5 to TRBJ1-2; D is possibly TRBD1 (5 bases). This CDR3 contains 16 residues. Trimming stripped 0 bases from V and 2 bases from J, with 13 bases between. Germline values: CDR1 MNHEY, CDR2 SVGAGI. The CDR3 reads CASSYSSLTGNYGYTF. In DNA, the CDR3 is TGTGCCAGCAGTTACTCGAGTCTTACAGGAAACTATGGCTACACCTTC.

The chain employs TRBV29-1 and TRBJ1-1; D is ambiguous. Trimming took 5 bases from V and 1 from J, leaving 11 bases between them. CDR1 SQVTM and CDR2 ANQGSEA come from the germline V gene. The CDR3 runs to 13 residues. CDR3 region: CSVSQTQNTEAFF. The CDR3 DNA reads as TGCAGCGTTAGTCAAACTCAGAACACTGAAGCTTTCTTT.